The TCR beta chain under discussion was sequenced for a study of cytomegalovirus exposure and HLA in healthy donors (dated 2017 in TCRdb). About the investigation overall: An earlier analysis of several hundred of the donors reported about 250 Gb of sequence data and approximately 110 million unique TCR beta sequences from about 200 million T cells. About 300 gigabases of sequencing data and some 85 million unique TCR sequences were included in an early release covering about 700 HLA-typed donors. The genetic ancestry cluster associated with self-reported Caucasian donors included about 81% of the approximately 410 genotyped donors. The aim of the study was to test whether cataloging public T cell receptors could identify signatures of past pathogen exposure. Using immunosequencing, the study profiled T cell repertoires from about 620 subjects and related those repertoires to cytomegalovirus serostatus. A separate validation cohort of over a hundred different subjects was used in addition to the roughly 700-subject first cohort. High-throughput TCR immunosequencing, statistical association of individual TCRs with disease status, and machine learning were combined to predict cytomegalovirus infection status. In a later analysis, previously published TCR beta repertoires from some 640 donors were re-analyzed and high-resolution HLA genotyping was added so that TCR occurrence patterns could be studied. Rather than drawing on any new phenotypic data, the later analysis identified candidate immune exposures from TCR beta sequences and the way those sequences occurred across donors. An earlier analysis of approximately 640 of the donors applied high-throughput TCR beta sequencing to assess whether each TCR beta V gene segment acted as functional or pseudogenic. Alongside the repertoire data, information on donor age, sex, ethnicity and CMV serostatus was compiled. A later genetic analysis took genome-wide SNP genotypes for about three fifths of the 666 donors and used that subset as a discovery cohort. All discovery cohort repertoires had been generated using a single sequencing platform. Both class I and class II loci were covered by HLA typing, at four-digit resolution. Typing coverage differed by locus: A, B, C, DRB1 and DQB1 were typed in roughly 620-640 donors, DQA1 in 522, DPA1 in some 600, and DPB1 in 450 to 480. Because of strong linkage in the cohort, four or five DR-DQ haplotypes were treated as single units for association and clustering. Across 398 genotyped donors of the cohort, an average of roughly 250,000 unique TCR beta nucleotide sequences per donor were sequenced, and approximately 17% of those sequences were non-productive.

Broader findings and caveats from the paper: Several of the top co-occurrence clusters appeared to be linked to parvovirus B19, influenza, CMV and Epstein-Barr virus, according to a later analysis. According to a later analysis, TCR association rates differed among HLA loci, with DRB1 alleles showing the most associated TCRs and HLA-C alleles showing the fewest. Cytomegalovirus status was reported to be diagnosed by the classifier with high specificity and sensitivity in both the original and validation cohorts. For the cohort, immune exposure information was limited to CMV serostatus. Because counts were too low, roughly 17 rarely observed V segments, including chromosome 9 orphons, were left out of the earlier analysis of about 620 of the donors. In a later analysis, about 17,000 TCR beta sequences were associated with specific HLA alleles at a false discovery rate of 0.05. Because the 87-base-pair reads could not distinguish some IMGT-functional V segments, including TRBV6-2 and TRBV6-3, those segments were excluded. A cluster of highly shared sequence variants was judged likely to represent a technical artifact of the sequencing pipeline. According to the authors, the approach could potentially be generalized to other disease states and immunological phenotypes. A later analysis found that HLA-associated TCR beta chains were more clonally expanded and had lower generation probabilities than equally common non-associated chains. In vitro tests confirmed that three of the cytomegalovirus-associated TCR beta chains recognize cytomegalovirus antigens. Roughly uniform sequencing depth across donors was assumed in presence/absence analyses, although this assumption may not hold. Correlated functional status among segregating V segments might be attributable to linkage disequilibrium, but an unknown experimental factor could not be ruled out. The study listed 164 TCR beta chains as associated with cytomegalovirus. A further reported finding was that TCR beta sequences accurately predicted the HLA-A and HLA-B alleles for most subjects in the first cohort. Only TCR beta chains were sequenced in this cohort, and the absence of alpha or paired-chain data limited detectable features. Compared with the approximately 710-donor mean, donors in an Asian-associated ancestry cluster had fewer N-insertions in productive TCRs, according to a later genetic analysis. Most TCR sequences were observed very rarely across donors, whereas some public TCRs were present in many individuals. Assigning TCR associations to individual alleles was difficult when HLA alleles, especially DR and DQ, strongly co-occurred. HLA typing was unavailable for some donors at each locus, so association tests used only the typed subset. Most CMV-associated TCR beta chains appeared to be HLA-restricted in a later analysis, and the HLA associations seemed to be driven largely by CMV exposure. An association between a missense DCLRE1C variant and V-gene and J-gene trimming of TCR beta chains was found in a later genetic analysis and replicated in an independent cohort. In an earlier analysis of around 500 of the donors, most TCR beta V segments appeared in productive rearrangements about 87% or about 30% of the time, broadly matching IMGT annotations.

In total, roughly 670 healthy bone marrow donors made up the cohort. At the time of sampling, all cohort members were nominally healthy, though unrecorded immune exposures were likely present. The donor tested CMV seronegative and was one of the 352 seronegative cohort members. Every donor gave a peripheral blood sample, and the peripheral blood mononuclear cells from that sample were used for TCR beta sequencing. Genomic DNA was extracted from the blood cell samples with the Qiagen DNeasy Blood Extraction Kit. Library preparation was by the immunoSEQ multiplex PCR assay. For the multiplex PCR, a mixture combining 60 forward primers for TCR Vbeta segments and 13 reverse primers for TCR Jbeta segments was used. The CDR3 region of rearranged TCR beta genes was amplified from genomic DNA with a multiplex PCR assay. The amplified TCR beta libraries were sequenced on the Illumina HiSeq System as 87-base-pair reads. The paper's processing steps were these. A later analysis counted approximately 76 million unique TCR beta chains across the 670 or so repertoires, and roughly 9.9 million of these chains were shared by at least two donors. Raw reads were error-corrected and collapsed into unique sequences by a nearest-neighbor algorithm in which closely related sequences were merged to remove PCR and sequencing errors. CDR3 sequences were aligned to IMGT reference sequences to assign V, D and J gene segments. Each retained sequence needed at least a six-nucleotide match to both a V gene segment and a J gene segment. A rearrangement counted as productive if the CDR3 had no stop codons and remained in frame with V and J, and every other rearrangement counted as non-productive. CDR3 was defined according to IMGT convention as the region running from the second conserved V-encoded cysteine to the conserved J-encoded phenylalanine. Sequences without an unambiguous match to a single V gene segment were excluded from the earlier analysis of several hundred of the donors. In an earlier analysis of 587 of the donors, V segments were called functional above 56.7% productive rearrangements and were called segregating when the between-donor standard deviation exceeded 5%. To diagnose cytomegalovirus status from the catalog of TCR beta chain sequences, a statistical classification framework was built. A later analysis assigned V and J genes by comparing TCR nucleotide sequences with IMGT/GENE-DB human TR gene sequences. A later analysis assigned CDR3 sequences and most-parsimonious VDJ recombination scenarios with the TCRdist pipeline. In a later analysis, each TCR beta chain was defined by its CDR3 amino acid sequence together with its V-gene family, and reads lacking a unique V-gene family were excluded. In a later analysis, 500 to 700 highly shared, low-generation-probability nucleotide sequences were removed to address suspected cross-contamination and a sequencing artifact. In a later analysis, a clonal expansion index was calculated for each public chain from normalized within-repertoire ranks of inferred template counts. In a later analysis, generation probabilities were computed using a VDJ recombination model fitted to out-of-frame rearrangements, and the results were checked against IGoR. In a later analysis, hypergeometric tests were used to score TCR-TCR, TCR-HLA and TCR-CMV co-occurrence, with a repertoire-size bias correction applied to TCR pairs. A later analysis estimated false discovery rates by permuting HLA or CMV assignments 20 times. In a later analysis, co-occurring TCRs were grouped with DBSCAN, and TCRdist sequence similarity was added when clustering was performed within HLA-allele-positive subsets. Repertoires with fewer than 30,000 or more than 120,000 public chains, plus five repertoires with anomalous nucleotide sharing, were excluded from co-occurrence clustering. Entries here come from immuneACCESS through TCRdb and include only in-frame sequences with V and J called. Some clones fail to appear in such tables; in the studies checked, an unresolved V gene covers under half of the shortfall, and the cause of the remainder is unknown. The V and J calls and clone size were taken over from that table, and D and trimming were inferred from the DNA. The sample table records some 140,000 clones; over 70% of these occur just once. 2.1% of the sample belongs to the ten largest clones.

The CDR3, from cysteine to phenylalanine, totals 14 residues. Only CDR3 DNA remains: 42 bases, in frame from the first base. Deletion took 10 bases off V and 6 bases off J, with a span of 22 bases between the germline ends. CDR1 and CDR2 were assigned from the germline V gene as SNHLY and FYNNEI. In regard to this clone: Its specific antigen is unknown. No quality values exist for individual bases; no much larger clone is one base distant.

Sequenced material: PBMCs. The chain uses TRBV2 and TRBJ2-7; matching of 5 bases hints at TRBD2 as the D gene. The receptor comes from a man aged 30-40 years in good health and CMV-seronegative. CDR3 protein: CATFSGWNRGEQYF. The bases are TGTGCCACCTTTTCGGGGTGGAATAGAGGCGAGCAGTACTTC.